The T cell receptor beta chain described here comes from a study of T-cell memory formation after mild COVID-19. Findings and caveats of the study: Specificity for SARS-CoV-2 was not confirmed among the second-wave clones peaking on day 37.

MiXCR, applied by TCRdb to the 5' RACE reads, yields one record per CDR3 protein. The sample lists fewer than 350,000 distinct CDR3 sequences, around 15% seen once, with around 20% in the top ten. This clonotype was counted only a few times. Its specificity is not known. The germline gives CDR1 SGHAT, CDR2 FQNNGV. Germline trimming cut 4 bases from V and 1 base from J; bases unmatched to any gene: 9. This CDR3 region has 18 residues. Sequencing was done on a sample of PBMCs or a T cell subset sorted from them (not recorded which). The chain carries TRBV11-2 and TRBJ2-3; 12 bases agree with TRBD2. The sequence derives from a man between 18 and 29 years old who had mild COVID-19 (a few samples of this study predate the infection). Cell type and time point are not known. The CDR3 DNA sequence: TGTGCCAGCAGCTCTAGGGGAGGACTAGCGGGGCGCACAGATACGCAGTATTTT. Its translation: CASSSRGGLAGRTDTQYF. The full variable domain, completed using reference TRBV11-2 and TRBJ2-3, is EAGVAQSPRYKIIEKRQSVAFWCNPISGHATLYWYQQILGQGPKLLIQFQNNGVVDDSQLPKDRFSAERLKGVDSTLKIQPAKLEDSAVYLCASSSRGGLAGRTDTQYFGPGTRLTVL.